This is a list of T cell receptor beta chains from one sample in a study of OX40 agonist ivuxolimab in advanced cancers. This table comes from immunoSEQ multiplex PCR, and its TCRdb copy is limited to in-frame clones, with some not included. The sample lists some 41,000 clones, more than 75% occurring once. The sequencing here drew on CD4+ or CD8+ T cells sorted from blood, taken in a trial of the OX40 agonist ivuxolimab. The receptors were gathered from an adult with an advanced solid tumor such as melanoma, head and neck, liver or kidney cancer. Each CDR3 is given with its conserved first and last residue. Fields, in order: CDR3 length, J gene, V gene, CDR3 protein.

>12|TRBJ2-7|TRBV11-2
CASSQGSYEQYF
>16|TRBJ2-5|TRBV6-5
CASSYVLAGAGETQYF
>13|TRBJ2-1|TRBV12-1
CARAGSSYNEQFF
>14|TRBJ1-6|TRBV7-9
CASSQSLGNSPLHF
>10|TRBJ2-3|TRBV28
CASSSDTQYF
>16|TRBJ1-3|TRBV9
CASSEGPVGTGNTIYF
>15|TRBJ2-7|TRBV6-6
CASSPGQGARYEQYF
>11|TRBJ2-5|TRBV19
CASRGGETQYF
>15|TRBJ2-4|TRBV6-1
CASRDDRGGKNIQYF
>13|TRBJ1-2|TRBV6-5
CASRKARDYGYTF
>13|TRBJ2-3|TRBV10-1
CASSAGGTDTQYF
>13|TRBJ1-2|TRBV7-9
CASSLKGVGGYTF
>14|TRBJ2-7|TRBV19
CASNLAGSSYEQYF
>15|TRBJ2-7|TRBV6-6
CASSYGEGLAYEQYF
>14|TRBJ2-2|TRBV5-4
CASSTRGAAGELFF
>18|TRBJ2-5|TRBV21-1
CASSKTRSREGRKETQYF
>12|TRBJ2-5|TRBV18
CASSPGAETQYF
>15|TRBJ2-1|TRBV15
CATSRGRGAYNEQFF
>12|TRBJ2-7|TRBV2
CASSEFAREQYF
>15|TRBJ1-4|TRBV7-9
CASSLEGATNEKLFF
>15|TRBJ1-1|TRBV18
CASSPQGAMNTEAFF
>15|TRBJ2-7|TRBV15
CATSRETWTPYEQYF
>16|TRBJ1-6|TRBV7-9
CASSFGDGRINSPLHF
>16|TRBJ1-1|TRBV6-6
CASSDSAGPSNTEAFF
>16|TRBJ1-5|TRBV19
CASSPTRQREGQPQHF
>13|TRBJ2-3|TRBV6-1
CATEDHGSDTQYF
>14|TRBJ2-5|TRBV7-2
CASSLSHVTTGQYF
>17|TRBJ1-1|TRBV11-2
CASSLLTRWDLNTEAFF
>18|TRBJ2-1|TRBV7-2
CASSLGGLAGGSYNEQFF
>15|TRBJ1-6|TRBV10-3
CAISEAGGENSPLHF
>13|TRBJ2-5|TRBV7-2
CASSFRQGETQYF
>15|TRBJ1-1|TRBV28
CASSPGGGVNTEAFF
>16|TRBJ2-4|TRBV10-3
CAISDPTGGSKNIQYF
>14|TRBJ1-5|TRBV9
CASSPHLSNQPQHF
>14|TRBJ2-7|TRBV7-3
CASSQGLLSYEQYF
>13|TRBJ2-1|TRBV7-2
CASSLGQYNEQFF
>13|TRBJ1-4|TRBV2
CASFRQINEKLFF
>16|TRBJ1-3|TRBV28
CASTAGAPISGNTIYF
>17|TRBJ2-3|TRBV9
CASSPRTSGGGTDTQYF
>15|TRBJ1-1|TRBV5-6
CASSSYRGPNTEAFF
>13|TRBJ2-2|TRBV2
CASKLAWTGELFF
>15|TRBJ2-5|TRBV9
CASSPRGAGGSTQYF
>12|TRBJ1-2|TRBV28
CASHAAGGGYTF
>15|TRBJ2-1|TRBV19
CASSRTAAELNEQFF
>11|TRBJ1-5|TRBV21-1
CARDRNQPQHF
>10|TRBJ1-1|TRBV18
CASSQTEAFF
>13|TRBJ2-2|TRBV9
CASSVGWTGELFF
>13|TRBJ1-5|TRBV19
CASKDRGTQPQHF
>14|TRBJ2-5|TRBV11-2
CASSRRWEGETQYF
>16|TRBJ1-1|TRBV18
CASSPRGRGSNTEAFF
>15|TRBJ2-1|TRBV5-4
CASSLGQGVYNEQFF
>13|TRBJ2-3|TRBV7-3
CASTSAPWDTQYF
>13|TRBJ2-2|TRBV12-5
CASGLVWAGELFF
>15|TRBJ2-3|TRBV29-1
CSVTGLVGGADTQYF
>16|TRBJ2-3|TRBV6-4
CASSDSSFRARDTQYF
>14|TRBJ2-3|TRBV27
CASSVGRGWDTQYF
>16|TRBJ2-3|TRBV28
CASSPGASGFTDTQYF
>14|TRBJ2-7|TRBV7-8
CASSSGLAGDEQYF
>16|TRBJ2-2|TRBV18
CASSPFQRGNTGELFF
>14|TRBJ1-5|TRBV2
CASSEDRGNQPQHF